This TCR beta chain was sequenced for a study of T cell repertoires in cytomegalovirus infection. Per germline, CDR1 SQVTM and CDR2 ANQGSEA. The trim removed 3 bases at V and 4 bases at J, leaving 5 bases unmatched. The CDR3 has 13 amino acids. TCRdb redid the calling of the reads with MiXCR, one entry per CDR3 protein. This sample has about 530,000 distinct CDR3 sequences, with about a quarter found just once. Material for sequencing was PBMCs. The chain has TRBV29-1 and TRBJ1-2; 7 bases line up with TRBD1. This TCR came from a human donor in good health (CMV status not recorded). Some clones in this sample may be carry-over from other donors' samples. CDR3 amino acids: CSVEGGGSYGYTF. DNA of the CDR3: TGCAGCGTTGAGGGAGGGGGCAGCTATGGCTACACCTTC.